The clone carrying this T cell receptor beta chain was counted between two and nine times. Its antigen is still unknown. The data were taken from a study of identical twins. Study-wide results and caveats: Models, which agreed with sharing between unrelated individuals, nonetheless underestimated the out-of-frame TCR alpha sharing seen in monozygotic twins.

This CDR3 has 15 amino acids. After removal of 0 bases from V and 6 bases from J, the junction contained 10 bases not matched to a gene. CDR1 is DFQATT and CDR2 is SNEGSKA in the germline V gene (reference sequence). One entry per CDR3 protein results from TCRdb running MiXCR on the 5' RACE reads. Of about 500,000 distinct CDR3 sequences in the sample, roughly an eighth were seen once. The same sample was also studied in work on yellow fever vaccine responses in identical twins.

The chain links TRBV20-1 to TRBJ2-7, with 8 nucleotides matching TRBD2. The TCR originated in a woman aged 18-29 years in good health. Material for sequencing was CD4+ T cells sorted from blood. Here the CDR3 reads CSARDFGNRGGEQYF. CDR3 DNA sequence: TGCAGTGCTAGAGATTTTGGCAACCGGGGGGGCGAGCAGTACTTC.